The rows below give T cell receptor beta chains drawn from one sample of a study of regulatory T cells in long-lasting Graves disease. TCRdb independently ran MiXCR on the multiplex PCR reads; one entry per CDR3 protein. Of about 430,000 distinct CDR3 sequences listed, 15% are singletons. These sequences were also reported in another study, on T cells in Graves' hyperthyroidism and ophthalmopathy.

The input for sequencing was peripheral blood mononuclear cells (PBMCs), taken at new diagnosis, from a patient treated with antithyroid drugs. The receptors here all came from a woman between 35 and 50 years old with Graves disease. Both conserved end residues are part of each CDR3. D genes are given only for firm matches. The size field is filled for only some rows; it gives once, few, many or a size class.

d_gene	abundance	j_gene	v_gene	CDR3aa	CDR3nt
-	-	TRBJ1-2	TRBV3-1	CASSQEWGDGYTF	TGTGCCAGCAGCCAAGAATGGGGGGATGGCTACACCTTC
-	many	TRBJ2-7	TRBV20-1	CSARLFREGGYEQYF	TGCAGTGCTAGATTATTCAGGGAAGGGGGCTACGAGCAGTACTTC
-	few	TRBJ2-5	TRBV10-2	CASSESARFQETQYF	TGCGCCAGCAGTGAGTCAGCCAGGTTCCAAGAGACCCAGTACTTC
-	-	TRBJ2-5	TRBV20-1	CSARGFRDFGGETQYF	TGCAGTGCTAGAGGGTTCCGGGATTTCGGGGGAGAGACCCAGTACTTC
-	many	TRBJ2-3	TRBV6-5	CASSYSPRSTDTQYF	TGTGCCAGCAGTTACTCCCCAAGGTCGACAGATACGCAGTATTTT
TRBD2	many	TRBJ2-5	TRBV11-2	CASSSRAGKGLAGFKETQYF	TGTGCCAGCAGCTCCCGGGCAGGGAAGGGACTAGCGGGGTTTAAAGAGACCCAGTACTTC
-	many	TRBJ1-2	TRBV11-2	CASSSWRKTNYGYTF	TGTGCCAGCAGCTCATGGAGAAAAACTAACTATGGCTACACCTTC
TRBD2	many	TRBJ2-3	TRBV4-2	CASSHTSGNTDTQYF	TGTGCCAGCAGCCATACTAGCGGGAACACAGATACGCAGTATTTT
-	-	TRBJ2-7	TRBV12-3/TRBV12-4	CASSQIGAVGSYEQYF	TGTGCCAGCAGTCAAATCGGGGCAGTAGGATCTTACGAGCAGTACTTC
-	many	TRBJ2-5	TRBV12-3/TRBV12-4	CASSYATTKGETQYF	TGTGCCAGCAGTTACGCTACCACAAAGGGAGAGACCCAGTACTTC
-	few	TRBJ2-7	TRBV7-3	CASSLSPVSLREQYF	TGCGCCAGCAGCTTAAGTCCCGTCAGTTTACGAGAGCAGTACTTC
-	many	TRBJ2-3	TRBV7-2	CASSLVVRSDTQYF	TGTGCCAGCAGCTTAGTTGTCCGCTCCGATACGCAGTATTTT
-	few	TRBJ2-7	TRBV4-1	CASSQDFLSSYEQYF	TGCGCCAGCAGCCAAGATTTCCTGAGCTCCTACGAGCAGTACTTC